These 3 T cell receptor beta chains came from one sample sequenced in a study of cytomegalovirus exposure and HLA in healthy donors. Method: immunoSEQ multiplex PCR; TCRdb's copy keeps in-frame clones and lacks some. This sample has approximately 120,000 clones, with about 90% found just once. The sequencing sample was made of PBMCs. The origin of the receptors is a woman between 18 and 30 years old in good health and CMV-seronegative.

This chain links TRBV1 with TRBJ2-7; the table's TRBD2 call for D was not verified on the DNA. TRBV1 is a known pseudogene. The CDR3 runs 16 residues. The CDR3 sequence: CTSSQDRASGTYEQYF. In DNA, the CDR3 is TGCACCAGCAGCCAAGATAGAGCTAGCGGAACCTACGAGCAGTACTTC.

V is TRBV27 and J is TRBJ1-6; 7 bases map to TRBD1. V was clipped by 2 bases and J by 6 bases; unmatched bases: 1. The CDR3 length is 14 residues. Germline V gene sequence: CDR1 MNHEY, CDR2 SMNVEV (reference sequence). CDR3 protein: CASSLGTVNSPLHF. CDR3 DNA: TGTGCCAGCAGTTTAGGGACAGTTAATTCACCCCTCCACTTT.

The chain carries TRBV5-4 and TRBJ2-5, with TRBD1 as a possible D gene (5 bases). CDR3 length: 15 amino acids. CDR1 is SGHNT and CDR2 is YYREEE in the germline V gene (reference sequence). The germline V and J ends were trimmed by 7 bases and 5 bases, with 21 bases remaining between them. DNA of the CDR3: TGTGCCAGCTCTAGAATTTCAGGTTCAGGGGAGACCCAGTACTTC. It specifies CASSRISGSGETQYF.